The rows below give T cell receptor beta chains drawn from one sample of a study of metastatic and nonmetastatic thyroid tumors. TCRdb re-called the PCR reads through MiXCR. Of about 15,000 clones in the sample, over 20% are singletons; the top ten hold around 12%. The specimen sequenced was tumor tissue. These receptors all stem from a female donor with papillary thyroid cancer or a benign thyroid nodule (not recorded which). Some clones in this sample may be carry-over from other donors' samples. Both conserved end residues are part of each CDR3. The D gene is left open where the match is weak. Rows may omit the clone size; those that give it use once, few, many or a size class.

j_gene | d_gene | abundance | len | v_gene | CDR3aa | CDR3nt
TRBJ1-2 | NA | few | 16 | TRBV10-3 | CAITPGSLESVYGYTF | TGTGCCATCACCCCGGGCAGTCTCGAGAGTGTATATGGCTACACCTTC
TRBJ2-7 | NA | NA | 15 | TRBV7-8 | CASSLEAESSYEQYF | TGTGCCAGCAGCTTAGAGGCAGAGAGCTCCTACGAGCAGTACTTC
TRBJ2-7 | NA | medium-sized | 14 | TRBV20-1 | CSARDRASAYEQYF | TGCAGTGCTAGAGATAGGGCTAGCGCCTACGAGCAGTACTTC
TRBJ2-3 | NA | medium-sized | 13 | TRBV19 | CASSGDSTDTQYF | TGTGCCAGTAGTGGGGACAGCACAGATACGCAGTATTTT
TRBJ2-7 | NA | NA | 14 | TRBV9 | CASSVDGSSYEQYF | TGTGCCAGCAGCGTTGATGGAAGCTCCTACGAGCAGTACTTC
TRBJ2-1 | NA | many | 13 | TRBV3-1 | CASSPTGRNEQFF | TGTGCCAGCAGCCCGACTGGGCGCAATGAGCAGTTCTTC
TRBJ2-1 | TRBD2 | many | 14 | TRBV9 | CASSAGTTYNEQFF | TGTGCCAGCAGCGCCGGGACTACGTACAATGAGCAGTTCTTC
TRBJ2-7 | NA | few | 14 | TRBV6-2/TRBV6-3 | CASSYDDTNYEQYF | TGTGCCAGCAGTTACGACGACACAAATTACGAGCAGTACTTC
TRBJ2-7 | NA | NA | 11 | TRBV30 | CACDRAYEQYF | TGTGCCTGCGACAGAGCCTACGAGCAGTACTTC
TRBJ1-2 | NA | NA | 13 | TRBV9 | CASSPRLQTGYTF | TGTGCCAGCAGCCCCCGGCTCCAGACTGGCTACACCTTC
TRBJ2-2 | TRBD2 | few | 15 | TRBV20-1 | CSARGGSRDTGELFF | TGCAGTGCTAGGGGCGGGAGCAGGGACACCGGGGAGCTGTTTTTT
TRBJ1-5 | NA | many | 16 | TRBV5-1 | CASSPDGAANNQPQHF | TGCGCCAGCAGCCCTGACGGGGCGGCGAACAATCAGCCCCAGCATTTT
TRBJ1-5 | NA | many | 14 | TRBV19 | CASSKGRGDQPQHF | TGTGCCAGTAGTAAGGGCAGGGGAGATCAGCCCCAGCATTTT
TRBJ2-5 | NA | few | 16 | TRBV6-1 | CASSERAGSYQETQYF | TGTGCCAGCAGTGAACGGGCGGGTAGTTACCAAGAGACCCAGTACTTC
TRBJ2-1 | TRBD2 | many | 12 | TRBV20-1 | CSAEGRGNEQFF | TGCAGTGCTGAAGGGAGGGGTAATGAGCAGTTCTTC
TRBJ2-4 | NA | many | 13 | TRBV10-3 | CAISDEVGNIQYF | TGTGCCATCAGTGATGAGGTGGGGAACATTCAGTACTTC
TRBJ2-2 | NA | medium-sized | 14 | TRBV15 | CATSREGQTGELFF | TGTGCCACCAGCAGAGAGGGACAAACCGGGGAGCTGTTTTTT
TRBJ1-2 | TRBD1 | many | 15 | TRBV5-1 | CASSYSGSGQGGYTF | TGCGCCAGCAGCTACTCCGGGTCAGGACAGGGAGGCTACACCTTC
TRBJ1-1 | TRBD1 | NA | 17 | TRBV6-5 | CASSRAGQGTLNTEAFF | TGTGCCAGCAGTCGAGCCGGACAGGGGACCTTGAACACTGAAGCTTTCTTT
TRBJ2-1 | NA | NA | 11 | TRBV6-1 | CVVGSYNEQFF | TGTGTCGTAGGATCCTACAATGAGCAGTTCTTC
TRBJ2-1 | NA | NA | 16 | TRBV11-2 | CASSPRLDYSYNEQFF | TGTGCCAGCAGCCCACGGTTAGACTACTCCTACAATGAGCAGTTCTTC
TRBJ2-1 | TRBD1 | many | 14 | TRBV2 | CASNPGTGTSEQFF | TGTGCCAGCAATCCCGGGACAGGGACCAGTGAGCAGTTCTTC
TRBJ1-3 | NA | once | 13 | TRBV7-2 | CASSLAGENTIYF | TGTGCCAGCAGCTTAGCAGGGGAAAACACCATATATTTT
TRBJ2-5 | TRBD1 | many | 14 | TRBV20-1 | CSAWIRGHGETQYF | TGCAGTGCCTGGATAAGGGGGCACGGGGAGACCCAGTACTTC
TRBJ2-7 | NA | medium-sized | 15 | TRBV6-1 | CASSYAGANSYEQYF | TGTGCCAGCAGTTATGCAGGGGCGAATTCCTACGAGCAGTACTTC
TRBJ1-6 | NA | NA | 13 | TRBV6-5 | CASSYSLVPPLHF | TGTGCCAGCAGTTATTCTTTAGTCCCACCCCTCCACTTT
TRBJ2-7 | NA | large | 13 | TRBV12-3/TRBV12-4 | CASSFGEAYEQYF | TGTGCCAGCAGTTTCGGGGAGGCGTACGAGCAGTACTTC
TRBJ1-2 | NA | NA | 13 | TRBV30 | CAWRTGKHYGYTF | TGTGCCTGGAGAACAGGGAAACACTATGGCTACACCTTC
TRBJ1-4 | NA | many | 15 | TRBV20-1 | CSARPSGVANEKLFF | TGCAGTGCTAGACCTTCAGGGGTGGCTAATGAAAAACTGTTTTTT
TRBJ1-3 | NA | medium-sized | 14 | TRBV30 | CAWSVWAGGYTIYF | TGTGCCTGGAGTGTCTGGGCTGGTGGATACACCATATATTTT
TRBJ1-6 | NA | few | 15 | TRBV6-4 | CASSDSAGDNSPLHF | TGTGCCAGCAGTGACTCAGCAGGAGATAATTCACCCCTCCACTTT
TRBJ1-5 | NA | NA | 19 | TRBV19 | CASSIQSFPSPYSNQPQHF | TGTGCCAGTAGTATCCAATCCTTTCCGAGCCCTTATAGCAATCAGCCCCAGCATTTT
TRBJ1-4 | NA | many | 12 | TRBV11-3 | CASSPKNEKLFF | TGTGCCAGCAGCCCTAAAAATGAAAAACTGTTTTTT
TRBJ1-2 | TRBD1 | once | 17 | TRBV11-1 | CASSLVWSTGANYGYTF | TGTGCCAGCAGCTTAGTGTGGTCGACAGGGGCCAACTATGGCTACACCTTC
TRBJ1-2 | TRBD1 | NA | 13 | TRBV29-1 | CISLPGTGEGYTF | TGCATCTCCTTACCGGGGACAGGGGAGGGCTACACCTTC
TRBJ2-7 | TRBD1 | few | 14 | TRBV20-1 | CSARRTGSSYEQYF | TGCAGTGCTAGACGGACAGGTTCATCCTACGAGCAGTACTTC
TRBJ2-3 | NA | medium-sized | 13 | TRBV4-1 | CASSQDNTDTQYF | TGCGCCAGCAGCCAAGATAACACAGATACGCAGTATTTT
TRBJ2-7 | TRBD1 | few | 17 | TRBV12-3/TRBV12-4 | CASTLIRGQGILYEQYF | TGTGCCAGCACTCTGATCAGGGGGCAAGGGATTCTCTACGAGCAGTACTTC
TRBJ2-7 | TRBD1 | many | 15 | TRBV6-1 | CASSEETGGAYEQYF | TGTGCCAGCAGTGAAGAAACAGGGGGCGCCTACGAGCAGTACTTC
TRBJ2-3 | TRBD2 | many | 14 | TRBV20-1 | CSATPGLGTDTQYF | TGCAGTGCTACCCCGGGACTAGGCACAGATACGCAGTATTTT
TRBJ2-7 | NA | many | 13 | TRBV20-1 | CSALGDTHYEQYF | TGCAGTGCCCTAGGGGACACTCACTACGAGCAGTACTTC
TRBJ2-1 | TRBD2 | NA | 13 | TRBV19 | CASSHGTSGAQFF | TGTGCCAGTAGTCATGGGACTAGCGGTGCGCAGTTCTTC
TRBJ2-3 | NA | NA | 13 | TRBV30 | CALQLSSTDTQYF | TGTGCCTTACAGCTGTCTAGCACAGATACGCAGTATTTT
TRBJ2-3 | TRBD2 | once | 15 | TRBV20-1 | CSAKTSGTSTDTQYF | TGCAGTGCTAAGACTAGCGGGACTAGCACAGATACGCAGTATTTT
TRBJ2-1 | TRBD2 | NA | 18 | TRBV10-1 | CASSKYGTRGSADDEQFF | TGCGCCAGCAGTAAGTACGGGACTAGAGGGAGCGCCGACGATGAGCAGTTCTTC